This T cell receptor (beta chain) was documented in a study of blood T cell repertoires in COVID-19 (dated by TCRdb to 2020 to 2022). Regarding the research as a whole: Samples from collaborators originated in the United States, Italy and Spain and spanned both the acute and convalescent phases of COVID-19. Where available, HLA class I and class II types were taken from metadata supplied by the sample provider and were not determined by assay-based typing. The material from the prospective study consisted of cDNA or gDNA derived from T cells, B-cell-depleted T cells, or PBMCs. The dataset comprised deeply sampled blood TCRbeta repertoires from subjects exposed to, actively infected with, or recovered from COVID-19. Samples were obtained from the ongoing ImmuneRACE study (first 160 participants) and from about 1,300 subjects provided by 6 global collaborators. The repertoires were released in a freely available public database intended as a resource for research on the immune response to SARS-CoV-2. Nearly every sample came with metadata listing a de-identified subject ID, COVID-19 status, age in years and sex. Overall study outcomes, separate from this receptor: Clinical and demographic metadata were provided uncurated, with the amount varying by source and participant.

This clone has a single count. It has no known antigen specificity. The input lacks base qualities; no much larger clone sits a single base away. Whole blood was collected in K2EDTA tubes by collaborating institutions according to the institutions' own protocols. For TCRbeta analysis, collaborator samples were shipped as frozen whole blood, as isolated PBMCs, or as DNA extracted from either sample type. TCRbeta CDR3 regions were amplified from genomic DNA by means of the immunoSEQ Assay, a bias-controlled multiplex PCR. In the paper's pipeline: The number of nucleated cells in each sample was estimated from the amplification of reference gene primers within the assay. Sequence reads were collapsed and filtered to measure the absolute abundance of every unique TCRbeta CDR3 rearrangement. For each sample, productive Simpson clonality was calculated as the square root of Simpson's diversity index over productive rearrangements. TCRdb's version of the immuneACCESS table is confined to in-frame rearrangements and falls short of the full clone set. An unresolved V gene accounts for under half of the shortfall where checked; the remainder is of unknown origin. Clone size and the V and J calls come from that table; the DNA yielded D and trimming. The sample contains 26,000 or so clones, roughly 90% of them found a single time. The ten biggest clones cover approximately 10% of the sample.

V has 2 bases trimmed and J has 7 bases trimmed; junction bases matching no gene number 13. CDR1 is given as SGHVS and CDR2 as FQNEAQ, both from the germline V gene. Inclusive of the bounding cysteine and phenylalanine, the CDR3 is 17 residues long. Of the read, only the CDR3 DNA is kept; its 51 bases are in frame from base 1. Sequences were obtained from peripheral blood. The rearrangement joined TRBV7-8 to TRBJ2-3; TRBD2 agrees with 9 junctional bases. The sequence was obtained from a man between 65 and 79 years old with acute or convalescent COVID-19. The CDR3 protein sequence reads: CASSLRASGTTPNTQYF. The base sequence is TGTGCCAGCAGCTTACGGGCTAGCGGGACTACTCCAAATACGCAGTATTTT.